The next 3 T cell receptor beta chains were all read from a single sample in a study of cytomegalovirus exposure and HLA in healthy donors. Use of 60 Vbeta and 13 Jbeta primers characterized the PCR. The protocol was immunoSEQ multiplex PCR, while the TCRdb copy is restricted to in-frame clones and leaves out a portion. The sample has about 130,000 clones; the top ten hold more than 1.5%. Input material: PBMCs. The receptors shown here come from a woman in her thirties or forties in good health and CMV-seropositive.

This chain uses TRBV5-1 with TRBJ2-5; 9 bases agree with TRBD2. Germline loops: CDR1 SGHRS, CDR2 YFSETQ. The V segment lost 0 bases and the J segment 6 bases; nucleotides outside the gene matches: 6. The CDR3 length is 15 residues. The CDR3 reads CASSLGGTSRQTQYF. CDR3 nucleotide sequence: TGCGCCAGCAGCTTGGGAGGGACTAGCCGGCAGACCCAGTACTTC. Variable domain in full (rest from reference TRBV5-1 and TRBJ2-5): KAGVTQTPRYLIKTRGQQVTLSCSPISGHRSVSWYQQTPGQGLQFLFEYFSETQRNKGNFPGRFSGRQFSNSRSEMNVSTLELGDSALYLCASSLGGTSRQTQYFGPGTRLLVL.

This rearrangement joins TRBV11-2 to TRBJ2-7, with 7 positions matching TRBD2. The V gene's germline CDR1 is SGHAT and CDR2 FQNNGV. J gave up 2 bases and V 1 base, and 5 bases lay outside the gene matches. The CDR3 contains 15 residues. CDR3 coding DNA: TGTGCCAGCAGCTTAGTACGGGGGGAGACCTACGAGCAGTACTTC. Protein sequence: CASSLVRGETYEQYF.

V gene TRBV5-1 combines with J gene TRBJ2-1; 10 bases align to TRBD2. The germline CDR1 and CDR2 sequences are SGHRS and YFSETQ. J gave up 7 bases and V 1 base, and 11 bases lay outside the gene matches. The length of the CDR3 is 17 residues. The CDR3 here is CASSLMASGSSGNEQFF. The CDR3 region has the DNA TGCGCCAGCAGCTTGATGGCTAGCGGGAGTTCGGGGAATGAGCAGTTCTTC.